Presented here are 21 T cell receptor beta chains from one specimen sequenced in a study of T-cell memory formation after mild COVID-19. MiXCR was run by TCRdb on the 5' RACE reads, yielding one entry per CDR3 protein. The table lists approximately 170,000 distinct CDR3 sequences, 10% to 15% of them singletons. The sequenced sample consisted of PBMCs or a T cell subset sorted from them (not recorded which). The receptors were sampled from a man younger than 30 who had mild COVID-19 (a few samples of this study predate the infection). Cell type and time point are not known.

The chain employs TRBV18 and TRBJ2-5; 9 bases are shared with TRBD2. The trim removed 3 bases at V and 2 bases at J, leaving 4 bases unmatched. Germline-derived CDR1 and CDR2 are KGHSH and LQKENI. This CDR3 has 15 residues. In DNA form, the CDR3 reads TGTGCCAGCTCACCTGCTAGCGGGATACAAGAGACCCAGTACTTC. It encodes CASSPASGIQETQYF. Complete variable domain (other parts from reference TRBV18 and TRBJ2-5): NAGVMQNPRHLVRRRGQEARLRCSPMKGHSHVYWYRQLPEEGLKFMVYLQKENIIDESGMPKERFSAEFPKEGPSILRIQQVVRGDSAAYFCASSPASGIQETQYFGPGTRLLVL.

The chain joins TRBV6-5 to TRBJ1-2; the D is unclear. This CDR3 contains 13 residues. The V end lost 3 bases, the J end lost 8 bases, and 13 bases lay between the germline ends. Germline CDR1 and CDR2: MNHEY and SVGAGI. This CDR3 is CASSYAHGRGYTF. The CDR3 nucleotides read TGTGCCAGCAGTTATGCTCACGGGAGGGGCTACACCTTC.

This sequence joins TRBV12-3 or TRBV12-4 and TRBJ2-1; TRBD2 agrees at 9 bases. This CDR3 contains 13 residues. V shed 6 bases and J 9 bases; nucleotides not matched to a gene: 6. CDR3 sequence: CASRATSGGEQFF. CDR3 DNA sequence: TGTGCCAGCAGGGCGACTAGCGGTGGTGAGCAGTTCTTC.

The gene calls are TRBV11-2 and TRBJ2-7; 9 bases are a match to TRBD1. The V segment lost 5 bases and the J segment 2 bases; nucleotides outside the gene matches: 7. This CDR3 contains 15 residues. Germline CDR1 and CDR2: SGHAT and FQNNGV. The CDR3 loop reads CASSPRQGGPYEQYF. The CDR3 nucleotides are TGTGCCAGCAGCCCGAGACAGGGGGGCCCCTACGAGCAGTACTTC.

This clonotype was counted between two and nine times. The rearrangement links TRBV6-1 to TRBJ2-1; 7 bases align to TRBD2. J was trimmed by 2 bases and V by 6 bases; bases with no gene match: 13. This CDR3 region has 17 residues. Germline V lookup: CDR1 MNHNS, CDR2 SASEGT. The CDR3: CASSATPRLAAYNEQFF. The DNA for the CDR3 is TGTGCCAGCAGCGCTACCCCACGGCTAGCGGCCTACAATGAGCAGTTCTTC.

The V gene is TRBV18, the J gene TRBJ1-5; D gene ambiguous. V lost 6 bases, J lost 2 bases, and 20 bases lay in between. CDR3 length: 17 residues. Germline V gene data show CDR1 as KGHSH and CDR2 as LQKENI. CDR3 nucleotides: TGTGCCAGCTCCGAAAGGACGGGGTATTTGGGCAATCAGCCCCAGCATTTT. Amino acid sequence: CASSERTGYLGNQPQHF.

This sequence joins TRBV11-2 and TRBJ1-2; 10 positions match TRBD1. J lost 4 bases, V lost 0 bases, and 5 bases had no gene match. This CDR3 is 16 amino acids long. Per the germline V gene, CDR1 is SGHAT and CDR2 is FQNNGV. The CDR3 DNA reads as TGTGCCAGCAGCTTAGATGGGGGGACAGGGGCCTATGGCTACACCTTC. It yields the protein CASSLDGGTGAYGYTF.

The chain combines TRBV7-9 with TRBJ2-5; maybe TRBD1 (6 bases). The CDR3 runs 14 residues. Trimming removed 7 bases from V and 3 bases from J, with 15 bases in between. CDR1 and CDR2 from the germline V gene are SEHNR and FQNEAQ (reference sequence). The CDR3 DNA reads as TGTGCCAGCACACATTTGGACAGAGAAGAGACCCAGTACTTC. It codes for CASTHLDREETQYF.

This clonotype was counted a few times. This sequence joins TRBV18 and TRBJ2-7, with a possible D match to TRBD1 (6 bases). V lost 4 bases and J lost 5, with 18 bases in between. Germline V CDR1 and CDR2: KGHSH, LQKENI. This CDR3 is 15 amino acids long. The CDR3 reads CASSHSQGAGDEQYF. DNA for the CDR3: TGTGCCAGCTCACACAGTCAGGGCGCAGGGGACGAGCAGTACTTC.

This clonotype was seen a handful of times. The rearrangement joins TRBV20-1 to TRBJ1-2; no firm D call. Germline CDR1 and CDR2: DFQATT and SNEGSKA (reference sequence). The length of the CDR3 is 12 residues. Trimming stripped 0 bases from V and 7 bases from J, with 9 bases between. CDR3 DNA sequence: TGCAGTGCTAGAGATCCAGCGGTTGGCTACACCTTC. Encoded protein: CSARDPAVGYTF.

This clonotype was observed a handful of times. J is TRBJ1-3 and V is TRBV18; 9 bases match TRBD1. V lost 3 bases, J lost 0 bases, and 9 bases stayed unmatched. The CDR3 runs to 18 residues. Germline CDR1 reads KGHSH; CDR2 reads LQKENI. The CDR3 bases are TGTGCCAGCTCACCGAACGGTCCGGGACAGGGCTCTGGAAACACCATATATTTT. Translation gives CASSPNGPGQGSGNTIYF.

This clonotype was observed a handful of times. The gene calls are TRBV7-6 and TRBJ1-4; the D gene is possibly TRBD1 (5 bases). Germline CDR1 SGHVS, CDR2 FNYEAQ. V dropped 2 bases and J dropped 0 bases, with 13 bases sitting between them. The length of the CDR3 is 17 residues. The CDR3 DNA sequence: TGTGCCAGCAGCTTAAGTCAGGGTCCAGCAACTAATGAAAAACTGTTTTTT. Translation gives CASSLSQGPATNEKLFF.

V and J are TRBV7-8 and TRBJ2-5, with 8 nucleotides matching TRBD1. With the DNA end fitting TRBJ2-7 better, the J assignment may be wrong. Germline V gene sequence: CDR1 SGHVS, CDR2 FQNEAQ. The CDR3 sequence is 13 residues long. The CDR3 DNA sequence: TGTGCCAGCAGCAGAACAGGGGGCTACGAGCAGTACTTC. Encoded protein: CASSRTGGYEQYF.

The CDR3 here is CSARDAAGADNSPLHF. CDR3 DNA sequence: TGCAGTGCCAGGGACGCGGCGGGGGCAGACAATTCACCCCTCCACTTT. This chain links TRBV20-1 with TRBJ1-6, with a tentative D call TRBD1 (6 bases). The CDR3 runs 16 residues. Looked up from germline, CDR1 is DFQATT and CDR2 is SNEGSKA (reference sequence). The V gene lost 6 bases and the J gene lost 7 bases, with 22 bases spanning the gap.

This clonotype has a handful of counts. This sequence joins TRBV20-1 and TRBJ2-5; a possible D gene is TRBD1 (7 bases). In germline, CDR1 is DFQATT, CDR2 SNEGSKA (reference sequence). CDR3 size: 14 residues. V shed 3 bases and J shed 1 base, with 12 bases lying between them. This CDR3 is CSASGGGFQETQYF. CDR3 in DNA: TGCAGTGCTAGTGGAGGGGGCTTCCAAGAGACCCAGTACTTC.

The chain joins TRBV7-2 to TRBJ1-1; D uncertain. V gave up 3 bases and J gave up 7 bases, with 15 bases separating them. The CDR3 is made up of 14 amino acids. Germline CDR1 SGHTA, CDR2 FQGNSA. CDR3 loop: CASSFFPGRREAFF. CDR3 sequence (DNA): TGTGCCAGCAGCTTCTTTCCCGGACGCCGTGAAGCTTTCTTT.

This clonotype was detected many times. This chain uses TRBV6-2 or TRBV6-3 with TRBJ2-3; a possible D gene is TRBD1 (6 bases). The CDR3 extends over 15 amino acids. CDR1 and CDR2 (germline): MNHEY, SVGEGT. V lost 2 bases and J lost 5, with 14 bases in between. The CDR3 DNA sequence: TGTGCCAGCAGTTACGCAGACAGGTTCGGAGATACGCAGTATTTT. As protein: CASSYADRFGDTQYF.

This chain connects TRBV7-2 to TRBJ1-5; a weak D match, TRBD1 (6 bases). The CDR3 extends over 14 amino acids. Trimming took 2 bases from V and 7 from J, leaving 12 bases between them. From germline, CDR1 is SGHTA and CDR2 FQGNSA. CDR3 in amino acids: CASSLPLTGQPQHF. CDR3 nucleotide sequence: TGTGCCAGCAGCTTACCCCTAACAGGGCAGCCCCAGCATTTT.

This clonotype was counted a few times. The genes are TRBV5-1 and TRBJ2-3, with a possible D match to TRBD2 (6 bases). Germline CDR1 reads SGHRS; CDR2 reads YFSETQ. CDR3 length: 14 residues. Trimming removed 0 bases from V and 6 bases from J, with 11 bases in between. As DNA, the CDR3 is TGCGCCAGCAGCTTGGGGGGGGTGTCGGATACGCAGTATTTT. Translated: CASSLGGVSDTQYF.

This clonotype has more than one count but fewer than ten. The chain links TRBV9 to TRBJ1-4; 7 nucleotides agree with TRBD1. This CDR3 contains 15 residues. CDR1 is SGDLS, CDR2 YYNGEE, per germline. The trim removed 3 bases at V and 5 bases at J, leaving 7 bases unmatched. DNA of the CDR3: TGTGCCAGCAGCGCAGATCTGGACAGGAATGAAAAACTGTTTTTT. This encodes CASSADLDRNEKLFF.

This clonotype was counted a few times. The V gene is TRBV7-2, the J gene TRBJ2-7, with 8 nucleotides matching TRBD2. J lost 3 bases, V lost 5 bases, and 6 bases had no gene match. This CDR3 spans 14 amino acids. CDR1 is SGHTA and CDR2 is FQGNSA in the germline V gene. The chain's CDR3 is CASSPGLAGYEQYF. The CDR3 region has the DNA TGTGCCAGCAGCCCCGGACTAGCTGGCTACGAGCAGTACTTC.